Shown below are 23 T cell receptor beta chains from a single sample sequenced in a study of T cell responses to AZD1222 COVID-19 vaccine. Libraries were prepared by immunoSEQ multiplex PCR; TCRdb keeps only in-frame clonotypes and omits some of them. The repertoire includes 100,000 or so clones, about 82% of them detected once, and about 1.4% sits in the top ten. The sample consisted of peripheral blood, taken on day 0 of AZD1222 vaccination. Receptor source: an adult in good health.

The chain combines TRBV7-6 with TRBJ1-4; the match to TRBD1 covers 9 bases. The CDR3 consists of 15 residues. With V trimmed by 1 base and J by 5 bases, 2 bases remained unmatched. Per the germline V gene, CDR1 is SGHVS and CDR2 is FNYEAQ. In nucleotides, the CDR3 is TGTGCCAGCAGCTTAGTCGGGACAGGGAATGAAAAACTGTTTTTT. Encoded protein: CASSLVGTGNEKLFF.

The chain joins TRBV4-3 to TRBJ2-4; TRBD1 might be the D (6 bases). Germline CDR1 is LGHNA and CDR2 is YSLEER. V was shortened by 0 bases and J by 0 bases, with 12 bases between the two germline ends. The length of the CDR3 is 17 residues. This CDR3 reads CASSQEHRAIAKNIQYF. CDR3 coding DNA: TGCGCCAGCAGCCAAGAACACAGGGCTATAGCCAAAAACATTCAGTACTTC.

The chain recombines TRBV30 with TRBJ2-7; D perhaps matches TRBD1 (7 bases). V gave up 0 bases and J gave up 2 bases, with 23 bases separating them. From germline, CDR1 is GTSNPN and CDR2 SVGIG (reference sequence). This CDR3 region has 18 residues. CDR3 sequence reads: CAWSVLAGRRGITYEQYF. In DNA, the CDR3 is TGTGCCTGGAGTGTACTAGCAGGTCGCAGGGGGATAACCTACGAGCAGTACTTC.

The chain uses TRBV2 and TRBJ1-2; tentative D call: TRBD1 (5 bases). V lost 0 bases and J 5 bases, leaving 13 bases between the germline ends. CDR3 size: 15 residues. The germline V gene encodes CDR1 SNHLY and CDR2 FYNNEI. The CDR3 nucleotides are TGTGCCAGCAGTGAAGCGCGCGGGGCCGGTTATGGCTACACCTTC. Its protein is CASSEARGAGYGYTF.

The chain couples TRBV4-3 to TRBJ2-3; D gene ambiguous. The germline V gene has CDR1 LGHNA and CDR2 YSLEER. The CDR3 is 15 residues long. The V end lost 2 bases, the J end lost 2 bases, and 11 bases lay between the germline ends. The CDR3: CASSQQYSYTDTQYF. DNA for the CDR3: TGCGCCAGCAGCCAACAGTACTCTTACACAGATACGCAGTATTTT.

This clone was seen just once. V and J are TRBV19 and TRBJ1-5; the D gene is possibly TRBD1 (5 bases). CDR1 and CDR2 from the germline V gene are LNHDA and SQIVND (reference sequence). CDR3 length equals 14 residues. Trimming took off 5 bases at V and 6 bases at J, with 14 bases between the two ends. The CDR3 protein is CASSLSGFGQPQHF. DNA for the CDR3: TGTGCCAGTAGTCTTTCAGGGTTTGGTCAGCCCCAGCATTTT. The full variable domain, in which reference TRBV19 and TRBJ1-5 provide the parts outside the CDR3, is DGGITQSPKYLFRKEGQNVTLSCEQNLNHDAMYWYRQDPGQGLRLIYYSQIVNDFQKGDIAEGYSVSREKKESFPLTVTSAQKNPTAFYLCASSLSGFGQPQHFGDGTRLSIL.

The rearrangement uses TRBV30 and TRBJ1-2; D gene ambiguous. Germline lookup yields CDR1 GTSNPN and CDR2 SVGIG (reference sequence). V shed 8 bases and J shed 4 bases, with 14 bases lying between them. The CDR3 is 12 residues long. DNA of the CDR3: TGTGCCGGAGAGGAGGGCAGCTATGGCTACACCTTC. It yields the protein CAGEEGSYGYTF.

The CDR3 DNA follows: TGTGCCAGCAGCTTCTTCGGCGGGAGGGAAGGAAACATTCAGTACTTC. It yields the protein CASSFFGGREGNIQYF. The chain links TRBV7-8 to TRBJ2-4, with 9 bases that match TRBD2. Germline assignment: CDR1 SGHVS and CDR2 FQNEAQ. The CDR3 spans 16 residues. V lost 3 bases, J lost 6 bases, and 9 bases stayed unmatched.

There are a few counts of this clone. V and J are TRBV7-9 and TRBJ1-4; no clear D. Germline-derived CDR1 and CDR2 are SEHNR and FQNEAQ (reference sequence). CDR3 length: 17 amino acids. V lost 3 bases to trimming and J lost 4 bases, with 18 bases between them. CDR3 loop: CASSFGRVDLFNEKLFF. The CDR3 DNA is TGTGCCAGCAGCTTCGGGAGGGTGGACCTTTTTAATGAAAAACTGTTTTTT.

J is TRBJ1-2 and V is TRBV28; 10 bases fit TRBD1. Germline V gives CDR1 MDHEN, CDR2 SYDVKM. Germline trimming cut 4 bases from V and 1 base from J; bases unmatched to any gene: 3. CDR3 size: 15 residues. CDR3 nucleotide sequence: TGTGCCAGCAGTTCCGGGACAGGGGATAACTATGGCTACACCTTC. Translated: CASSSGTGDNYGYTF.

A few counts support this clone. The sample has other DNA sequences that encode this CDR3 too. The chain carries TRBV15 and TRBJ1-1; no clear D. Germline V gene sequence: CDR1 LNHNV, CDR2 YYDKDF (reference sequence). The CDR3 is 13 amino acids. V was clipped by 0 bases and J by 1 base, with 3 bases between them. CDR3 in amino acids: CATSREANTEAFF. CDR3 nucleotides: TGTGCCACCAGCAGAGAAGCGAACACTGAAGCTTTCTTT.

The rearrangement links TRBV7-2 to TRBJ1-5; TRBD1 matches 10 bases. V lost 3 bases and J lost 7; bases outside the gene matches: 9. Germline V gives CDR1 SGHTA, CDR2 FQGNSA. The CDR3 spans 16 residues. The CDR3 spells CASSFGGTGAGQPQHF. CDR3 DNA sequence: TGTGCCAGCAGCTTTGGCGGGACAGGGGCTGGGCAGCCCCAGCATTTT.

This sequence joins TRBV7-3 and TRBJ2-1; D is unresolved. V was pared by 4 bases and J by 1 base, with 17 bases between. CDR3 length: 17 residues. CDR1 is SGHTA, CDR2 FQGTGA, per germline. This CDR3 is CASSSTGNSGSYNEQFF. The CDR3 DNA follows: TGTGCCAGCAGCTCTACTGGAAATTCTGGGTCCTACAATGAGCAGTTCTTC. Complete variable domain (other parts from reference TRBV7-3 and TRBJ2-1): GAGVSQTPSNKVTEKGKYVELRCDPISGHTALYWYRQSLGQGPEFLIYFQGTGAADDSGLPNDRFFAVRPEGSVSTLKIQRTERGDSAVYLCASSSTGNSGSYNEQFFGPGTRLTVL.

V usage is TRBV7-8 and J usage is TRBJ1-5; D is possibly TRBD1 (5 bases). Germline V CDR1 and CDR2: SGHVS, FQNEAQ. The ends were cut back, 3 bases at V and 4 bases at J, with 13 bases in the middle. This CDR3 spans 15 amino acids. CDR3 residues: CASSFRWGDNQPQHF. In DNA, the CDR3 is TGTGCCAGCAGCTTTCGATGGGGCGATAATCAGCCCCAGCATTTT.

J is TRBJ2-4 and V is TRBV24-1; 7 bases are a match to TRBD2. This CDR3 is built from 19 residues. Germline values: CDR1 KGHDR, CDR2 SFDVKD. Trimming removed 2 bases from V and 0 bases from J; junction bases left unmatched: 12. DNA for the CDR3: TGTGCCACCAGTGATTCCTCTCACACCTCGGGAGGAGCCAAAAACATTCAGTACTTC. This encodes CATSDSSHTSGGAKNIQYF.

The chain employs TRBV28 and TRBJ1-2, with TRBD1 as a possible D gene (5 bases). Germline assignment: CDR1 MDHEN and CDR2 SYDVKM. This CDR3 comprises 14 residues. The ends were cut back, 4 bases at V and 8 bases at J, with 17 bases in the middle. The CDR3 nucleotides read TGTGCCAGCAGTTCCCAGGGCAGGGCTCGGGGCTACACCTTC. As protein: CASSSQGRARGYTF.

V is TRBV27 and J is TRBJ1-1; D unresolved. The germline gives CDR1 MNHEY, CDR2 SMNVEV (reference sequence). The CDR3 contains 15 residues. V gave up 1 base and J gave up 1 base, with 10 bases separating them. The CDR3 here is CASSLLSGRNTEAFF. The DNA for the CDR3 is TGTGCCAGCAGTTTATTGTCTGGCCGGAACACTGAAGCTTTCTTT.

This chain's CDR3 is CASSSAPGQSTDTQYF. The CDR3 coding sequence is TGCGCCAGCAGCTCGGCTCCGGGACAGAGCACAGATACGCAGTATTTT. The chain combines TRBV5-1 with TRBJ2-3; 7 positions match TRBD1. The V and J ends lost 3 bases and 0 bases, in that order; junction bases with no gene match: 7. CDR1 is SGHRS and CDR2 is YFSETQ in the germline V gene. This CDR3 comprises 16 residues.

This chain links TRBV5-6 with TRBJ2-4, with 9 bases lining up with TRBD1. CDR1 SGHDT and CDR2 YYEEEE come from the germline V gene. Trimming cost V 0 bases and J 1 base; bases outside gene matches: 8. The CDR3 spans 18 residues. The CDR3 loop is CASSLGAGTGIAKNIQYF. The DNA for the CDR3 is TGTGCCAGCAGCTTGGGGGCCGGGACAGGGATCGCCAAAAACATTCAGTACTTC.

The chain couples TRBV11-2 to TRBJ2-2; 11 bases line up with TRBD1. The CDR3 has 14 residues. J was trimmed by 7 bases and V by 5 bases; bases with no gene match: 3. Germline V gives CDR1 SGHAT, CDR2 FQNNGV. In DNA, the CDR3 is TGTGCCAGCAGCGCCGGGACAGGGGGCGGGGAGCTGTTTTTT. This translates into CASSAGTGGGELFF. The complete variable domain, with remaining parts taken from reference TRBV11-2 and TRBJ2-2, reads EAGVAQSPRYKIIEKRQSVAFWCNPISGHATLYWYQQILGQGPKLLIQFQNNGVVDDSQLPKDRFSAERLKGVDSTLKIQPAKLEDSAVYLCASSAGTGGGELFFGEGSRLTVL.

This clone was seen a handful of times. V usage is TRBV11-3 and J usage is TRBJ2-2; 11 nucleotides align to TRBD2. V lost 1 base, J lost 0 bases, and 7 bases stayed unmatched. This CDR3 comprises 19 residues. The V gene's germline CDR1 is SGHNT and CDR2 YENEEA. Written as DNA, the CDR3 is TGTGCCAGCAGCTTAGCTGGGCGACTAGCGGGACCGAACACCGGGGAGCTGTTTTTT. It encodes CASSLAGRLAGPNTGELFF.

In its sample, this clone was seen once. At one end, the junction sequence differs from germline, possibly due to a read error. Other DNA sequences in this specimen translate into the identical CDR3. The CDR3 coding sequence is TGTGCTAGCTCACCACCATCCCAGGGGGGGGCTGCGACCTATGGCTACACCTTC. It codes for CASSPPSQGGAATYGYTF. This rearrangement joins TRBV18 to TRBJ1-2; 7 nucleotides align to TRBD1. The CDR3 extends over 18 amino acids. CDR1 is KGHSH, CDR2 LQKENI, per germline.

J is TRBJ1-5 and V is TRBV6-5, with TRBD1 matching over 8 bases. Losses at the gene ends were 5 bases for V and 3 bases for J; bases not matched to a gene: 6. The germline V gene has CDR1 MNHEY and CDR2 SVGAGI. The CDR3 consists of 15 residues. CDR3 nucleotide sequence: TGTGCCAGCAGTCCCGGGACAGGCCCCAATCAGCCCCAGCATTTT. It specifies CASSPGTGPNQPQHF.